The TCR beta chain under discussion was sequenced for a study of blood T cell repertoires in COVID-19. Profiled with immunoSEQ multiplex PCR; TCRdb holds only in-frame clones, not every one. The table records about 270,000 clones, approximately 91% of them present only once. This receptor was identified in a woman aged 40 to 49 with acute COVID-19. Material: PBMCs or T cells enriched from blood (not recorded which).

The CDR3 DNA reads as TGTGCCAGCAGCGTAGCTGGACAGGCTCGCGAGCAGTACTTC. Protein product: CASSVAGQAREQYF. The rearrangement joins TRBV9 to TRBJ2-7; 7 bases line up with TRBD1. This CDR3 has 14 residues. Germline V gene data show CDR1 as SGDLS and CDR2 as YYNGEE. Losses at the gene ends were 0 bases for V and 6 bases for J; bases not matched to a gene: 6.